A selection of T cell receptor beta chains follows, all from one sample in a study of identical twins. TCRdb independently ran MiXCR on the 5' RACE reads; one entry per CDR3 protein. The table records about 720,000 distinct CDR3 sequences, over 15% of them present only once. These data were also filed under a second study, of T cells expressing NK-cell markers.

Sequencing used PBMCs. These receptor sequences come from a woman younger than 35 in good health. Both conserved end residues are part of each CDR3. D genes are given only for firm matches. Not every row has a clone size; where given, it reads once, few, many or a size class.

>TRBV3-1|-|-|12|TRBJ2-1
CASSQVSGEQFF
TGTGCCAGCAGCCAAGTCAGCGGAGAGCAGTTCTTC
>TRBV7-3|TRBD1|-|14|TRBJ2-3
CASSSGQKRDTQYF
TGTGCCAGCAGCTCGGGACAGAAGAGAGATACGCAGTATTTT
>TRBV7-8|-|-|15|TRBJ2-1
CASSLYSGHYNEQFF
TGTGCCAGCAGCTTGTACAGCGGGCATTACAATGAGCAGTTCTTC
>TRBV10-3|-|few|13|TRBJ2-1
CAIRATSYNEQFF
TGTGCCATCAGGGCAACTTCTTACAATGAGCAGTTCTTC
>TRBV7-2|TRBD2|-|15|TRBJ2-7
CASSLGTAGGYEQYF
TGTGCCAGCAGCTTAGGGACAGCGGGAGGGTACGAGCAGTACTTC
>TRBV12-3/TRBV12-4|-|-|11|TRBJ1-1
CASSTPSEAFF
TGTGCCAGCAGTACCCCAAGTGAAGCTTTCTTT
>TRBV5-1|-|-|12|TRBJ1-2
CASSAGRLAYTF
TGCGCCAGCAGCGCGGGACGGCTGGCCTACACCTTC
>TRBV10-1|TRBD2|-|16|TRBJ2-1
CASSPGTSGAHNEQFF
TGCGCCAGCAGCCCAGGGACTAGCGGGGCACACAATGAGCAGTTCTTC
>TRBV5-1|-|many|13|TRBJ2-1
CASSFGGYNEQFF
TGTGCCAGCAGTTTTGGGGGCTACAATGAGCAGTTCTTC
>TRBV7-2|TRBD2|few|16|TRBJ2-1
CASSSPGLAPNNEQFF
TGTGCCAGCAGTTCGCCGGGACTAGCGCCCAACAATGAGCAGTTCTTC
>TRBV12-3/TRBV12-4|TRBD2|-|14|TRBJ2-5
CASSFPLAGAPKYF
TGTGCCAGCAGTTTCCCACTAGCGGGGGCCCCGAAGTACTTC
>TRBV27|-|-|14|TRBJ2-7
CASSYLSGIYEQYF
TGTGCCAGCAGTTATCTCTCGGGCATTTACGAGCAGTACTTC
>TRBV20-1|TRBD2|few|14|TRBJ2-3
CSAKRGGYTDTQYF
TGCAGTGCTAAGCGGGGGGGATACACAGATACGCAGTATTTT
>TRBV5-1|TRBD2|-|16|TRBJ2-3
CASSFSGGSRTDTQYF
TGCGCCAGCAGCTTTAGCGGGGGGTCCCGCACAGATACGCAGTATTTT
>TRBV19|TRBD1|few|11|TRBJ2-7
CAGDSYYEQYF
TGTGCCGGGGACAGCTACTACGAGCAGTACTTC
>TRBV20-1|-|few|15|TRBJ2-3
CSAMPGSGGTDTQYF
TGCAGTGCGATGCCGGGATCGGGAGGCACAGATACGCAGTATTTT
>TRBV20-1|-|few|12|TRBJ2-7
CSASTVSYEQYF
TGCAGTGCTAGTACTGTCTCCTACGAGCAGTACTTC
>TRBV20-1|-|-|13|TRBJ1-1
CSALAVMNTEAFF
TGCAGTGCCCTAGCGGTGATGAACACTGAAGCTTTCTTT
>TRBV11-2|-|-|14|TRBJ1-2
CASSFEGDSNGYTF
TGTGCCAGCAGCTTCGAAGGGGATTCCAATGGCTACACCTTC
>TRBV20-1|-|-|16|TRBJ1-1
CSAIPGSLVMNTEAFF
TGCAGTGCCATTCCCGGGAGTTTGGTGATGAACACTGAAGCTTTCTTT
>TRBV7-9|TRBD2|few|16|TRBJ2-1
CASSRLAGTVPNEQFF
TGTGCCAGCAGCCGACTAGCGGGTACCGTCCCCAATGAGCAGTTCTTC
>TRBV7-9|-|few|13|TRBJ2-3
CASSSHGEDTQYF
TGTGCCAGCAGCTCCCACGGGGAGGATACGCAGTATTTT
>TRBV9|TRBD1|many|15|TRBJ2-2
CASSAGTANTGELFF
TGTGCCAGCAGCGCCGGGACAGCGAACACCGGGGAGCTGTTTTTT
>TRBV29-1|TRBD1|few|13|TRBJ1-2
CSAGQGFNYGYTF
TGCAGCGCCGGACAGGGCTTTAACTATGGCTACACCTTC
>TRBV11-1|TRBD2|few|19|TRBJ2-1
CASSTQKTSGGPPVNEQFF
TGTGCCAGCAGCACCCAGAAGACTAGCGGGGGGCCCCCGGTCAATGAGCAGTTCTTC
>TRBV6-5|-|few|15|TRBJ1-2
CASSYSLSSTYGYTF
TGTGCCAGCAGTTACTCGCTCTCATCGACCTATGGCTACACCTTC
>TRBV6-1|-|once|15|TRBJ1-2
CASSEEAQGGYGYTF
TGTGCCAGCAGTGAAGAAGCACAGGGCGGCTATGGCTACACCTTC
>TRBV30|-|-|14|TRBJ1-6
CAWSFGTNNSPLHF
TGTGCCTGGAGTTTTGGGACAAATAATTCACCCCTCCACTTT
>TRBV10-1|-|few|14|TRBJ2-5
CASATGQGQETQYF
TGCGCCAGCGCGACGGGCCAGGGTCAAGAGACCCAGTACTTC
>TRBV27|TRBD1|few|13|TRBJ2-7
CASTAGQGHEQYF
TGTGCCAGCACGGCGGGACAGGGGCACGAGCAGTACTTC
>TRBV7-9|-|many|12|TRBJ2-3
CASSLIQHTQYF
TGTGCCAGCAGCTTAATACAGCATACGCAGTATTTT
>TRBV6-1|-|few|15|TRBJ2-1
CASSVRATSIYEQFF
TGTGCCAGCAGTGTGCGGGCGACCTCCATCTATGAGCAGTTCTTC
>TRBV12-3/TRBV12-4|-|many|12|TRBJ2-2
CASSFLAGELFF
TGTGCCAGCAGTTTCTTAGCCGGGGAGCTGTTTTTT
>TRBV14|TRBD2|-|16|TRBJ2-2
CARSMVAGELSGELFF
TGTGCCAGGAGCATGGTAGCGGGAGAACTGAGCGGGGAGCTGTTTTTT
>TRBV5-6|-|-|16|TRBJ1-1
CASTNFSPRRGTEAFF
TGTGCCAGCACGAACTTCAGCCCGAGGCGGGGCACTGAAGCTTTCTTT
>TRBV6-5|TRBD1|-|16|TRBJ1-5
CASSYSNPGGKQPQHF
TGTGCCAGCAGTTACTCGAACCCAGGGGGTAAGCAGCCCCAGCATTTT
>TRBV20-1|TRBD2|few|18|TRBJ2-4
CSARVLAEQLLAKNIQYF
TGCAGTGCTAGAGTGCTAGCGGAACAATTACTAGCCAAAAACATTCAGTACTTC
>TRBV5-1|-|-|13|TRBJ2-3
CASSLGDFQTQYF
TGCGCCAGCAGCTTGGGGGATTTTCAGACGCAGTATTTT
>TRBV20-1|TRBD2|-|13|TRBJ2-7
CSASGRALYEQYF
TGCAGTGCTAGCGGGAGGGCCCTCTACGAGCAGTACTTC
>TRBV6-1|TRBD2|-|14|TRBJ2-3
CASRGLEETDTQYF
TGTGCCAGCAGGGGACTAGAGGAAACAGATACGCAGTATTTT
>TRBV20-1|-|many|11|TRBJ1-2
CSARVGEGYTF
TGCAGTGCTAGAGTGGGGGAAGGCTACACCTTC
>TRBV19|-|few|14|TRBJ2-7
CASSIRDTTYEQYF
TGTGCCAGTAGTATACGGGACACTACCTACGAGCAGTACTTC
>TRBV5-1|-|few|15|TRBJ1-4
CASTTGNQGNEKLFF
TGCGCCAGCACCACGGGGAATCAGGGAAATGAAAAACTGTTTTTT
>TRBV5-1|TRBD1|many|16|TRBJ2-1
CASGSTTGGTYNEQFF
TGCGCCAGCGGATCAACCACAGGGGGGACCTACAATGAGCAGTTCTTC
>TRBV30|-|few|15|TRBJ1-3
CAFKGVGHSGNTIYF
TGTGCCTTCAAGGGGGTAGGCCACTCTGGAAACACCATATATTTT
>TRBV11-2|-|-|14|TRBJ2-1
CASSSWTSYNEQFF
TGTGCCAGCAGCTCCTGGACCAGCTACAATGAGCAGTTCTTC
>TRBV12-3/TRBV12-4|TRBD1|-|13|TRBJ1-2
CASSSQGARGYTF
TGTGCCAGCAGTTCCCAGGGGGCGCGGGGCTACACCTTC
>TRBV18|-|many|13|TRBJ2-3
CASSPPSTDTQYF
TGTGCCAGCTCACCACCGAGCACAGATACGCAGTATTTT
>TRBV12-3/TRBV12-4|TRBD2|-|15|TRBJ2-5
CASSFGSQRGETQYF
TGTGCCAGCAGTTTCGGATCCCAGCGGGGGGAGACCCAGTACTTC